Shown below are 28 T cell receptor beta chains from a single sample sequenced in a study of cytotoxic CD8 clonotypes in ibrutinib-treated CLL. The repertoire was sequenced with immunoSEQ multiplex PCR; TCRdb's copy has only in-frame clones and lacks some. The repertoire includes under 150,000 clones, around four fifths of them detected once, and around 3% sits in the top ten. This material consisted of PBMCs, taken after 24 months of ibrutinib treatment. The receptors come from a human donor with chronic lymphocytic leukemia.

J is TRBJ2-7 and V is TRBV18; 8 nucleotides match TRBD2. CDR1 and CDR2 from the germline V gene are KGHSH and LQKENI. CDR3 length: 14 residues. With V trimmed by 3 bases and J by 6 bases, 7 bases remained unmatched. Written as DNA, the CDR3 is TGTGCCAGCTCACCGGCGGGGGGCTACGCCGAGCAGTACTTC. Translation gives CASSPAGGYAEQYF.

This clone was seen just once. The rearrangement uses TRBV18 and TRBJ1-5; D remains unclear. The CDR3 is 14 residues long. Trimming took off 1 base at V and 1 base at J, with 5 bases between the two ends. Germline assignment: CDR1 KGHSH and CDR2 LQKENI. CDR3 DNA: TGTGCCAGCTCACCACGGCAGAGCAATCAGCCCCAGCATTTT. It is translated as CASSPRQSNQPQHF.

The V and J genes are TRBV5-6 and TRBJ2-7; 7 positions match TRBD1. The CDR3 has 16 residues. V lost 3 bases and J lost 5; bases outside the gene matches: 14. Germline V gene sequence: CDR1 SGHDT, CDR2 YYEEEE. The CDR3 here is CASSYVRGGLFHEQYF. CDR3 DNA sequence: TGTGCCAGCAGCTATGTACGAGGGGGCCTGTTCCACGAGCAGTACTTC.

CDR3 protein: CASSLTGDTQYF. CDR3 in DNA: TGTGCCAGCAGCTTGACCGGGGATACGCAGTATTTT. The chain links TRBV7-9 to TRBJ2-3; D unclear. V shed 3 bases and J shed 6 bases, with 7 bases lying between them. CDR3 length equals 12 residues. Germline lookup yields CDR1 SEHNR and CDR2 FQNEAQ (reference sequence).

V and J are TRBV7-9 and TRBJ2-5, with TRBD1 matching over 7 bases. J lost 2 bases, V lost 5 bases, and 11 bases had no gene match. Germline assignment: CDR1 SEHNR and CDR2 FQNEAQ (reference sequence). The CDR3 is 16 residues long. For the CDR3, the DNA is TGTGCCAGCAGCCTGACAGGGATCCCCCGGCAAGAGACCCAGTACTTC. Residues: CASSLTGIPRQETQYF. Full variable domain (rest looked up from reference TRBV7-9 and TRBJ2-5): DTGVSQNPRHKITKRGQNVTFRCDPISEHNRLYWYRQTLGQGPEFLTYFQNEAQLEKSRLLSDRFSAERPKGSFSTLEIQRTEQGDSAMYLCASSLTGIPRQETQYFGPGTRLLVL.

The chain uses TRBV5-6 and TRBJ1-5; 8 nucleotides match TRBD1. V dropped 1 base and J dropped 6; count of bases not matched to a gene: 9. The length of the CDR3 is 16 residues. CDR1 is SGHDT, CDR2 YYEEEE, per germline. CDR3 nucleotide sequence: TGTGCCAGCAGCTTGTTCCCAGGGGGCGGAGGTCAGCCCCAGCATTTT. Amino acids: CASSLFPGGGGQPQHF.

J is TRBJ1-6 and V is TRBV27; D is unclear. The V and J ends lost 0 bases and 9 bases respectively, with 9 bases between them. Germline CDR1 reads MNHEY; CDR2 reads SMNVEV (reference sequence). This CDR3 comprises 14 residues. The CDR3 here is CASSLSSDASPLHF. The DNA for the CDR3 is TGTGCCAGCAGTTTATCATCAGATGCTTCACCCCTCCACTTT.

A remark on this clone: Other DNA sequences in this specimen translate into the identical CDR3. J is TRBJ2-7 and V is TRBV30, with D uncertain. V was cut by 0 bases and J by 2 bases, with 2 bases left in between. The germline V gene encodes CDR1 GTSNPN and CDR2 SVGIG (reference sequence). The CDR3 loop spans 11 amino acids. CDR3 DNA: TGTGCCTGGAGTGTGACCTACGAGCAGTACTTC. Its translation is CAWSVTYEQYF.

There are a few counts of this clone. The chain has TRBV9 and TRBJ2-3; 9 nucleotides align to TRBD2. The CDR3 consists of 16 residues. The V gene end was trimmed by 4 bases and the J gene end by 5 bases; junction bases not matched to a gene: 11. CDR1 is SGDLS, CDR2 YYNGEE, per germline. The DNA of the CDR3 is TGTGCCAGCAGCCCACAATTGGCGGGGGGGGGAGATACGCAGTATTTT. This translates into CASSPQLAGGGDTQYF.

The chain couples TRBV9 to TRBJ1-1; possible D gene TRBD1, 6 bases. In germline, CDR1 is SGDLS, CDR2 YYNGEE. The V end lost 1 base, the J end lost 2 bases, and 18 bases lay between the germline ends. This CDR3 is 17 amino acids long. The CDR3 DNA sequence: TGTGCCAGCAGCGTATTTCCAGGGACAACCTCTAACACTGAAGCTTTCTTT. Residues: CASSVFPGTTSNTEAFF. The whole variable domain, filled in from reference TRBV9 and TRBJ1-1, reads DSGVTQTPKHLITATGQRVTLRCSPRSGDLSVYWYQQSLDQGLQFLIQYYNGEERAKGNILERFSAQQFPDLHSELNLSSLELGDSALYFCASSVFPGTTSNTEAFFGQGTRLTVV.

The V call is TRBV11-1, the J call TRBJ2-7; D may be TRBD2 (5 bases). CDR3 length: 13 amino acids. The V end lost 5 bases, the J end lost 4 bases, and 12 bases lay between the germline ends. Per the germline V gene, CDR1 is SGHAT and CDR2 is FQDESV (reference sequence). As DNA, the CDR3 is TGTGCCAGCAGCCCCGGAGGCATATACGAGCAGTACTTC. Its translation: CASSPGGIYEQYF.

This chain uses TRBV4-1 with TRBJ1-2, with D maybe TRBD1 (5 bases). The ends were cut back, 0 bases at V and 6 bases at J, with 11 bases in the middle. The CDR3 extends over 14 amino acids. The germline V gene has CDR1 MGHRA and CDR2 YSYEKL. The CDR3 here is CASSQDPTADGYTF. The CDR3 region has the DNA TGCGCCAGCAGCCAAGACCCGACAGCGGATGGCTACACCTTC.

V usage is TRBV10-1 and J usage is TRBJ2-3; TRBD2 matches at 11 bases. The CDR3 is made up of 19 amino acids. The V and J ends lost 0 bases and 5 bases, in that order; junction bases with no gene match: 13. The germline V gene has CDR1 WNHNN and CDR2 SYGVQD (reference sequence). CDR3 loop: CASSESSSGGPGSGDTQYF. The DNA for the CDR3 is TGCGCCAGCAGTGAGTCGTCTAGCGGGGGGCCGGGCAGTGGAGATACGCAGTATTTT.

A single count supports this clone. The rearrangement joins TRBV21-1 to TRBJ2-2; the table gives TRBD1 as D, unverified against the DNA. TRBV21-1 is given as a pseudogene. The CDR3 loop spans 16 amino acids. The CDR3 DNA sequence: TGTGCCAGCAGCAAAGTGGCTGGACAGGGTACCGGGGAGCTGTTTTTT. The encoded protein is CASSKVAGQGTGELFF.

This chain uses TRBV6-6 with TRBJ1-3; tentatively, D is TRBD1 (5 bases). The V end was cut by 0 bases, the J end by 4 bases, with 10 bases between. The CDR3 extends over 15 amino acids. CDR1 and CDR2 from the germline V gene are MNHNY and SVGAGI (reference sequence). CDR3 DNA: TGTGCCAGCAGTTACTCTATGGGGGAGGGAAACACCATATATTTT. Protein: CASSYSMGEGNTIYF.

This clone was observed once. The J gene is TRBJ2-5, the V gene TRBV9, with 14 bases matching TRBD2. The V segment lost 0 bases and the J segment 5 bases; nucleotides outside the gene matches: 3. This CDR3 spans 16 amino acids. Germline V CDR1 and CDR2: SGDLS, YYNGEE. DNA of the CDR3: TGTGCCAGCAGCGTAGGACTAGCGGGGGGGCGGGAGACCCAGTACTTC. Amino acid sequence: CASSVGLAGGRETQYF.

This chain joins TRBV7-2 and TRBJ2-5; D is undetermined. Trimming took 3 bases from V and 9 from J, leaving 17 bases between them. Germline lookup yields CDR1 SGHTA and CDR2 FQGNSA. CDR3 size: 14 residues. This chain's CDR3 is CASSFEYRLSAQYF. The CDR3 DNA sequence: TGTGCCAGCAGCTTCGAATACCGACTTTCGGCCCAGTACTTC.

V gene TRBV11-3 combines with J gene TRBJ2-2, with a weak D call TRBD2 (6 bases). V dropped 8 bases and J dropped 1 base, with 8 bases sitting between them. CDR1 is SGHNT, CDR2 YENEEA, per germline. CDR3 size: 13 residues. The CDR3 sequence: CASGGRNTGELFF. DNA for the CDR3: TGTGCCAGCGGAGGGCGGAACACCGGGGAGCTGTTTTTT. Full variable domain (missing parts from reference TRBV11-3 and TRBJ2-2): EAGVVQSPRYKIIEKKQPVAFWCNPISGHNTLYWYLQNLGQGPELLIRYENEEAVDDSQLPKDRFSAERLKGVDSTLKIQPAELGDSAVYLCASGGRNTGELFFGEGSRLTVL.

The V gene is TRBV7-3, the J gene TRBJ2-3; 7 bases align to TRBD1. The CDR3 consists of 13 residues. Germline CDR1 SGHTA, CDR2 FQGTGA. Trimming cost V 6 bases and J 4 bases; bases outside gene matches: 4. The CDR3 nucleotides are TGTGCCAGCAGTTCAGGGGGACCAGATACGCAGTATTTT. As protein: CASSSGGPDTQYF.

As DNA, the CDR3 is TGCGCCAGCAGCTTAGACTCCTCAACTAATGAAAAACTGTTTTTT. It translates to CASSLDSSTNEKLFF. The chain recombines TRBV5-1 with TRBJ1-4, with D unresolved. Trimming shortened V by 2 bases and J by 0 bases, and 8 bases separated the two germline ends. Germline values: CDR1 SGHRS, CDR2 YFSETQ. The length of the CDR3 is 15 residues. The variable domain in full, completed from reference TRBV5-1 and TRBJ1-4, reads KAGVTQTPRYLIKTRGQQVTLSCSPISGHRSVSWYQQTPGQGLQFLFEYFSETQRNKGNFPGRFSGRQFSNSRSEMNVSTLELGDSALYLCASSLDSSTNEKLFFGSGTQLSVL.

This clone was observed once. The rearrangement uses TRBV7-4 and TRBJ1-5, with 7 bases fitting TRBD1. Per germline, CDR1 SGHVT and CDR2 SQSDAQ. The V and J ends lost 5 bases and 3 bases, in that order; junction bases with no gene match: 10. The CDR3 extends over 16 amino acids. CDR3 DNA sequence: TGTGCCAGCAGCGGCACCGGGACAGTCTACAATCAGCCCCAGCATTTT. The encoded protein is CASSGTGTVYNQPQHF.

The chain carries TRBV29-1 and TRBJ2-7; the D gene could be TRBD1 or TRBD2 (5 bases each). Trimming removed 8 bases at V and 1 base at J, with 21 bases between. The CDR3 is made up of 15 amino acids. The germline gives CDR1 SQVTM, CDR2 ANQGSEA. The CDR3: CSPTFAGTVSYEQYF. The CDR3 DNA reads as TGCAGCCCCACATTCGCCGGGACGGTATCCTACGAGCAGTACTTC.

The genes are TRBV5-1 and TRBJ2-2; D is unresolved. This CDR3 spans 15 amino acids. The germline CDR1 and CDR2 sequences are SGHRS and YFSETQ. The V end lost 2 bases, the J end lost 0 bases, and 8 bases lay between the germline ends. CDR3 region: CASSFKGSNTGELFF. The CDR3, as DNA: TGCGCCAGCAGCTTCAAGGGTTCGAACACCGGGGAGCTGTTTTTT.

The chain uses TRBV7-3 and TRBJ1-1; 7 bases map to TRBD1. V gave up 4 bases and J gave up 2 bases; unmatched junction bases: 4. CDR1 is SGHTA and CDR2 is FQGTGA in the germline V gene. The CDR3 totals 14 residues. This CDR3 is CASSSGQINTEAFF. CDR3 DNA: TGTGCCAGCAGCTCGGGACAGATAAACACTGAAGCTTTCTTT.

The V call is TRBV6-4, the J call TRBJ2-2; D might be TRBD2 (5 bases). Germline lookup yields CDR1 MRHNA and CDR2 SNTAGT. The CDR3 is 14 residues long. V lost 5 bases and J lost 4, with 11 bases in between. The CDR3 here is CASSYEGSTGELFF. The CDR3 nucleotides read TGTGCCAGCAGTTATGAGGGCAGCACCGGGGAGCTGTTTTTT.

The rearrangement links TRBV7-6 to TRBJ2-1; TRBD1 agrees at 12 bases. V lost 1 base, J lost 8 bases, and 3 bases stayed unmatched. The CDR3 totals 15 residues. The germline gives CDR1 SGHVS, CDR2 FNYEAQ. DNA for the CDR3: TGTGCCAGCAGCTTAGGGGACAGGGGGCTCGATGAGCAGTTCTTC. This sequence encodes CASSLGDRGLDEQFF.

The chain joins TRBV19 to TRBJ1-1; 7 bases map to TRBD1. The germline gives CDR1 LNHDA, CDR2 SQIVND (reference sequence). V trimming: 3 bases; J trimming: 2 bases; junction bases outside the gene matches: 6. The CDR3 has 15 amino acids. The chain's CDR3 is CASSIGNRGNTEAFF. CDR3 bases: TGTGCCAGTAGTATCGGCAACAGGGGTAACACTGAAGCTTTCTTT.

This chain uses TRBV6-5 with TRBJ2-7; a weak D match, TRBD2 (5 bases). V lost 10 bases, J lost 4 bases, and 20 bases lay in between. The CDR3 has 14 residues. Germline values: CDR1 MNHEY, CDR2 SVGAGI. The CDR3 is CATYGRTGVYEQYF. DNA of the CDR3: TGTGCCACCTACGGACGGACCGGGGTATACGAGCAGTACTTC.